This T cell receptor beta chain stems from a study of blood T cell repertoires in COVID-19. Across the study: Sources were T cells, B-cell-depleted T cells, or PBMCs; the material itself was cDNA or gDNA.

CDR1 is SGHRS, CDR2 YFSETQ, per germline. The CDR3 totals 15 residues. Between the trimmed V and J ends, which lost 0 bases and 7 bases, there was a span of 13 bases. The sample holds one count of this clone. The data were produced by immunoSEQ multiplex PCR, yet TCRdb's version contains in-frame clones alone and is incomplete. The sample consists of some 21,000 clones, 86% of them appearing once. The specimen was peripheral blood. The origin of this receptor is a human donor with acute or convalescent COVID-19. The donor label of this sample is uncertain. V is TRBV5-1 and J is TRBJ1-4; no clear D. The CDR3 reads CASSLGYGFREKLFF. The DNA of the CDR3 is TGCGCCAGCAGCTTGGGATACGGGTTTCGTGAAAAACTGTTTTTT.